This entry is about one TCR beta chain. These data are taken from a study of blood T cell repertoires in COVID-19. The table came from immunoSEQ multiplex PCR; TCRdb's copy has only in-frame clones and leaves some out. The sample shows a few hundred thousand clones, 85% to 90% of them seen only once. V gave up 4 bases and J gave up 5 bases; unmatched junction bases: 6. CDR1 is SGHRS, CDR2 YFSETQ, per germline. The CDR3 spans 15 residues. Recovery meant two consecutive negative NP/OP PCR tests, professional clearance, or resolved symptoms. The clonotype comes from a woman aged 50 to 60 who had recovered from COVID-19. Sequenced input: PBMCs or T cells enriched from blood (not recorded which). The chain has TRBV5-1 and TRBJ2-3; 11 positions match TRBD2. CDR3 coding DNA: TGCGCCAGCAGCCCGCTAGCGGGGGGAATAGATACGCAGTATTTT. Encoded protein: CASSPLAGGIDTQYF.